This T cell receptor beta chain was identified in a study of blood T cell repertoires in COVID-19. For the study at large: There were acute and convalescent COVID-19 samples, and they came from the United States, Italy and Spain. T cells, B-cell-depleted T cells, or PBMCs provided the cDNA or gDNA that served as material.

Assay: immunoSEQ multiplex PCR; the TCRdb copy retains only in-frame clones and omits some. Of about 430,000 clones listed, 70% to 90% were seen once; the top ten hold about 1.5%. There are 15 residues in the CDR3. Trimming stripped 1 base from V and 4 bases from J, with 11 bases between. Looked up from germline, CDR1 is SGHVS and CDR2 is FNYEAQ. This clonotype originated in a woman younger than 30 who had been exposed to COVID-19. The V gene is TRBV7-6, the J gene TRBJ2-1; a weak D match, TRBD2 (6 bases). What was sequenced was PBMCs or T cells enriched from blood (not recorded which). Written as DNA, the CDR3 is TGTGCCAGCAGCTTAGGGCAGGGAGGATACAATGAGCAGTTCTTC. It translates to CASSLGQGGYNEQFF.